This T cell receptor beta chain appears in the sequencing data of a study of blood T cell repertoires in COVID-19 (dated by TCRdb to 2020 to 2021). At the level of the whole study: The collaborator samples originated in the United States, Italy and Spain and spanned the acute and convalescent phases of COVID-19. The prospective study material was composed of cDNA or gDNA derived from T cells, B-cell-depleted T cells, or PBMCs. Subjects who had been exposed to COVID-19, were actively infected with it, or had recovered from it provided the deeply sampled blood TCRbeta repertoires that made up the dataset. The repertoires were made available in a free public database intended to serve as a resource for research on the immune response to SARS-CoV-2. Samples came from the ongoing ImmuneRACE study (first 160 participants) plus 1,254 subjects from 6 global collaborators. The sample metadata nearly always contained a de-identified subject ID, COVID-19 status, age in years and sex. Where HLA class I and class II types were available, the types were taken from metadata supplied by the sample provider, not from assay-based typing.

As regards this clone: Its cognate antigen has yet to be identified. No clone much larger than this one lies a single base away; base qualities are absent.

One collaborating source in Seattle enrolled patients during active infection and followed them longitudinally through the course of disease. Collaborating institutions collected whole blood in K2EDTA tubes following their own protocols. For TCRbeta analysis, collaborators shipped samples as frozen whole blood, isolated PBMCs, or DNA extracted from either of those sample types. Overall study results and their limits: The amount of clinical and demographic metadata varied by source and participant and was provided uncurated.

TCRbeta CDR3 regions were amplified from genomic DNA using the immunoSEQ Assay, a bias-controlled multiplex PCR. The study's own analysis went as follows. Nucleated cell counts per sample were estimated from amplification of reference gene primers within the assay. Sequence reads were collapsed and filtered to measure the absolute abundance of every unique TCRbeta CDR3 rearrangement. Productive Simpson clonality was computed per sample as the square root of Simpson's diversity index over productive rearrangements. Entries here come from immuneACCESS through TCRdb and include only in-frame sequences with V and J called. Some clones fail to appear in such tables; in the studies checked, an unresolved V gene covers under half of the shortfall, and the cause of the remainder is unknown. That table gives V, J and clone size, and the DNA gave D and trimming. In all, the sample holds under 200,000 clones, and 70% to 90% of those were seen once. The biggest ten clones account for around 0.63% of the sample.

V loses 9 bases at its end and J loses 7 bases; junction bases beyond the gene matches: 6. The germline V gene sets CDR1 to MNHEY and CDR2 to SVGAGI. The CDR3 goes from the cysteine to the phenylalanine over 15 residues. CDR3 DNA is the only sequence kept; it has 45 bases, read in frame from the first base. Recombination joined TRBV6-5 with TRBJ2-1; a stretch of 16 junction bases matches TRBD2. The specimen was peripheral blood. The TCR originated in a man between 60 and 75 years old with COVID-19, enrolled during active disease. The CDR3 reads CASTGTSGGANEQFF. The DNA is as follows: TGTGCCAGTACCGGGACTAGCGGGGGGGCTAATGAGCAGTTCTTC.